The 30 T cell receptor beta chains below were found in one sample sequenced in a study of blood T cell repertoires in COVID-19. Only in-frame clones appear in the TCRdb table, and some are missing; sequencing was by immunoSEQ multiplex PCR. The sample carries around 160,000 clones, roughly 90% recorded once. Specimen: PBMCs or T cells enriched from blood (not recorded which). Receptors were obtained from a young woman with acute COVID-19.

The chain links TRBV29-1 to TRBJ1-2; TRBD1 might be the D (5 bases). Looked up from germline, CDR1 is SQVTM and CDR2 is ANQGSEA. Trimming removed 4 bases at V and 7 bases at J, with 10 bases between. This CDR3 spans 11 amino acids. CDR3 loop: CSVAGQGGYTF. In DNA form, the CDR3 reads TGCAGCGTTGCGGGCCAGGGTGGCTACACCTTC. Combining the CDR3 with reference TRBV29-1 and TRBJ1-2 gives the whole variable domain SAVISQKPSRDICQRGTSLTIQCQVDSQVTMMFWYRQQPGQSLTLIATANQGSEATYESGFVIDKFPISRPNLTFSTLTVSNMSPEDSSIYLCSVAGQGGYTFGSGTRLTVV.

The chain uses TRBV20-1 and TRBJ2-3, with 10 bases that match TRBD2. V was clipped by 3 bases and J by 3 bases; unmatched bases: 9. This CDR3 has 16 amino acids. Germline V gives CDR1 DFQATT, CDR2 SNEGSKA (reference sequence). CDR3 protein: CSASSLAGEITDTQYF. The CDR3, as DNA: TGCAGTGCTAGTAGCCTAGCGGGAGAGATTACAGATACGCAGTATTTT.

The chain uses TRBV4-3 and TRBJ2-2, with TRBD2 identical over 10 bases. Germline trimming cut 0 bases from V and 4 bases from J; bases unmatched to any gene: 8. Germline-derived CDR1 and CDR2 are LGHNA and YSLEER. The CDR3 has 18 residues. CDR3 region: CASSQDPAGGRVTGELFF. The CDR3 DNA reads as TGCGCCAGCAGCCAAGATCCAGCGGGAGGGCGGGTCACCGGGGAGCTGTTTTTT.

CDR3 region: CASSRLAGSTGELFF. CDR3 sequence (DNA): TGTGCCAGCAGCCGGCTAGCGGGTTCCACCGGGGAGCTGTTTTTT. The V call is TRBV5-4, the J call TRBJ2-2; 8 positions match TRBD2. V shed 4 bases, J shed 4 bases, and the junction held 6 bases outside the gene matches. Germline assignment: CDR1 SGHNT and CDR2 YYREEE (reference sequence). The CDR3 is 15 amino acids.

The chain uses TRBV28 and TRBJ2-6; no clear D gene. V lost 5 bases to trimming and J lost 1 base, with 6 bases between them. Germline lookup yields CDR1 MDHEN and CDR2 SYDVKM. The CDR3 runs 14 residues. The DNA for the CDR3 is TGTGCCAGCAGTCGTCTTTCTGGGGCCAACGTCCTGACTTTC. Protein product: CASSRLSGANVLTF.

The chain has TRBV12-3 or TRBV12-4 and TRBJ1-5; D gene uncertain. The CDR3 spans 13 residues. V was clipped by 3 bases and J by 7 bases, with 10 bases between them. The CDR3 region is CASSLIGGQPQHF. The CDR3 DNA is TGTGCCAGCAGTTTGATAGGAGGCCAGCCCCAGCATTTT.

The gene calls are TRBV2 and TRBJ1-2; 8 nucleotides line up with TRBD1. The CDR3 length is 12 residues. The trim removed 6 bases at V and 7 bases at J, leaving 4 bases unmatched. From germline, CDR1 is SNHLY and CDR2 FYNNEI. The CDR3 loop is CASRRTGIGYTF. CDR3 nucleotide sequence: TGTGCCAGCAGGAGGACAGGGATTGGCTACACCTTC.

The rearrangement joins TRBV6-2 or TRBV6-3 to TRBJ2-3; TRBD2 might be the D (5 bases). Looked up from germline, CDR1 is MNHEY and CDR2 is SVGEGT. The CDR3 consists of 16 residues. V lost 6 bases and J lost 2, with 18 bases in between. CDR3 nucleotides: TGTGCCAGCAGCCGACCCGGCGGGCGACCCACAGATACGCAGTATTTT. As protein: CASSRPGGRPTDTQYF.

This clone appeared once. This rearrangement joins TRBV6-5 to TRBJ2-7, with 11 bases lining up with TRBD2. The V gene's germline CDR1 is MNHEY and CDR2 SVGAGI. Trimming removed 6 bases from V and 1 base from J; junction bases left unmatched: 2. The CDR3 runs to 14 residues. CDR3 protein: CASSRLAGSYEQYF. DNA of the CDR3: TGTGCCAGCAGCCGACTAGCGGGATCCTACGAGCAGTACTTC.

The V and J genes are TRBV25-1 and TRBJ2-1, with TRBD1 as a possible D gene (6 bases). CDR1 MGHDK and CDR2 SYGVNS come from the germline V gene. Trimming removed 2 bases from V and 4 bases from J, with 12 bases in between. The CDR3 is 15 amino acids. The CDR3, as DNA: TGTGCCAGCAGTGAAGAACAGGGCTCTTACAATGAGCAGTTCTTC. It encodes CASSEEQGSYNEQFF.

This chain uses TRBV7-2 with TRBJ1-2, with 7 bases matching TRBD1. V was pared by 0 bases and J by 8 bases, with 12 bases of the junction left unmatched. Per the germline V gene, CDR1 is SGHTA and CDR2 is FQGNSA. The CDR3 consists of 16 residues. The DNA of the CDR3 is TGTGCCAGCAGCTTAGCGCTCATTACAGGGGCAAGAGGCTACACCTTC. Its translation: CASSLALITGARGYTF.

The chain carries TRBV27 and TRBJ2-3; perhaps TRBD2 as D (6 bases). There are 16 residues in the CDR3. Trimming pared 2 bases from V and 0 bases from J, leaving 12 bases between. Germline CDR1 and CDR2: MNHEY and SMNVEV (reference sequence). The CDR3 here is CASSLTIGTSTDTQYF. Written as DNA, the CDR3 is TGTGCCAGCAGTTTAACGATCGGGACTAGCACAGATACGCAGTATTTT.

This clone is a singleton in its sample. V and J are TRBV9 and TRBJ1-4, with 8 bases lining up with TRBD1. The J segment lost 3 bases and the V segment lost 4 bases, leaving 5 bases of the junction unmatched. The CDR3 covers 15 residues. Per the germline V gene, CDR1 is SGDLS and CDR2 is YYNGEE. Written as DNA, the CDR3 is TGTGCCAGCAGCCAGACAGGGGCATCTAATGAAAAACTGTTTTTT. Its protein is CASSQTGASNEKLFF.

The chain links TRBV19 to TRBJ2-1, with TRBD2 identical over 12 bases. The ends lost 8 bases at V and 4 bases at J; junction bases unmatched: 3. The CDR3 runs to 14 residues. Germline CDR1 reads LNHDA; CDR2 reads SQIVND (reference sequence). The CDR3 coding sequence is TGTGCCAGTGGCGGACTAGCGGGATACAATGAGCAGTTCTTC. Its translation: CASGGLAGYNEQFF.

V and J are TRBV10-2 and TRBJ2-1, with a possible D match to TRBD2 (6 bases). The CDR3 totals 14 residues. Trimming took off 8 bases at V and 9 bases at J, with 20 bases between the two ends. Germline-derived CDR1 and CDR2 are WSHSY and SAAADI. The CDR3 nucleotides are TGCGCCAGCGGGTTCGGGGGAGTAGTCGGTGAGCAGTTCTTC. This translates into CASGFGGVVGEQFF.

The genes are TRBV7-3 and TRBJ1-2; tentatively, D is TRBD1 (5 bases). Germline V CDR1 and CDR2: SGHTA, FQGTGA. CDR3 size: 15 residues. Trimming pared 4 bases from V and 2 bases from J, leaving 14 bases between. The chain's CDR3 is CASSSTGAANYGYTF. In DNA, the CDR3 is TGTGCCAGCAGCTCAACAGGCGCGGCCAACTATGGCTACACCTTC.

This clone has more than one count but fewer than ten. The rearrangement joins TRBV3-1 (or the pseudogene TRBV3-2) to TRBJ1-1, with D possibly matching TRBD1 (5 bases). This CDR3 comprises 13 residues. Germline assignment: CDR1 LGHDT and CDR2 YNNKEL (reference sequence). Trimming stripped 4 bases from V and 8 bases from J, with 14 bases between. The CDR3, as DNA: TGTGCCAGCAGCCCACGTGGACACCCCGAAGCTTTCTTT. This codes for CASSPRGHPEAFF.

The chain has TRBV7-9 and TRBJ1-4, with 7 nucleotides matching TRBD1. Trimming removed 5 bases from V and 5 bases from J; junction bases left unmatched: 11. This CDR3 comprises 16 residues. Germline V gene sequence: CDR1 SEHNR, CDR2 FQNEAQ (reference sequence). This chain's CDR3 is CASSPGTESFNEKLFF. CDR3 nucleotide sequence: TGTGCCAGCAGCCCCGGGACAGAGTCCTTCAATGAAAAACTGTTTTTT.

The chain carries TRBV24-1 and TRBJ1-1, with D perhaps TRBD1 (5 bases). The CDR3 contains 17 residues. Trimming removed 5 bases from V and 1 base from J, with 19 bases in between. Germline CDR1 is KGHDR and CDR2 is SFDVKD. The CDR3 sequence: CATSAHGQGGSNTEAFF. CDR3 bases: TGTGCCACCAGTGCCCATGGTCAGGGTGGCTCGAACACTGAAGCTTTCTTT.

The rearrangement uses TRBV7-5 and TRBJ1-1; the table's D call, TRBD1, was not checked against the DNA. TRBV7-5 is given as a pseudogene. This CDR3 region has 19 residues. CDR3: CARSSARPSGQGGPTEAFF. CDR3 bases: TGTGCCAGAAGCTCCGCGAGACCCAGTGGACAGGGGGGTCCCACTGAAGCTTTCTTT.

In its sample, this clone was seen a few times. The J gene is TRBJ1-5, the V gene TRBV4-2; D is unclear. Trimming pared 4 bases from V and 4 bases from J, leaving 14 bases between. Germline CDR1 reads LGHNA; CDR2 reads YNFKEQ. The CDR3 is 15 amino acids. The CDR3 here is CASSPSRQSNQPQHF. The CDR3, as DNA: TGTGCCAGCAGCCCCTCTAGGCAGTCGAATCAGCCCCAGCATTTT.

The chain recombines TRBV29-1 with TRBJ2-7; D might be TRBD2 (5 bases). Germline assignment: CDR1 SQVTM and CDR2 ANQGSEA. The CDR3 runs 14 residues. V lost 2 bases, J lost 0 bases, and 11 bases lay in between. The DNA of the CDR3 is TGCAGCGTTGAAAATGACGGGGACTCCTACGAGCAGTACTTC. It is translated as CSVENDGDSYEQYF.

The V call is TRBV2, the J call TRBJ2-7; the match to TRBD1 covers 7 bases. The V and J ends lost 10 bases and 2 bases, in that order; junction bases with no gene match: 5. Germline V gives CDR1 SNHLY, CDR2 FYNNEI. The CDR3 is made up of 12 amino acids. The CDR3 sequence: CATGQATYEQYF. The DNA for the CDR3 is TGTGCCACCGGACAGGCAACCTACGAGCAGTACTTC.

V gene TRBV10-3 combines with J gene TRBJ2-5, with 8 bases lining up with TRBD2. CDR1 is ENHRY, CDR2 SYGVKD, per germline. CDR3 length: 13 amino acids. After removal of 11 bases from V and 5 bases from J, the junction contained 10 bases not matched to a gene. DNA for the CDR3: TGTGCCGCGACGGGAGGGCCGCAGGAGACCCAGTACTTC. It translates to CAATGGPQETQYF.

V gene TRBV19 combines with J gene TRBJ1-2; 8 positions match TRBD1. V lost 6 bases to trimming and J lost 7 bases; unmatched junction nucleotides: 19. Per germline, CDR1 LNHDA and CDR2 SQIVND (reference sequence). The CDR3 has 17 amino acids. CDR3 region: CASSRFGESGGASGYTF. CDR3 DNA: TGTGCCAGTAGCCGATTTGGGGAATCAGGGGGCGCTTCTGGCTACACCTTC. Variable domain in full (rest from reference TRBV19 and TRBJ1-2): DGGITQSPKYLFRKEGQNVTLSCEQNLNHDAMYWYRQDPGQGLRLIYYSQIVNDFQKGDIAEGYSVSREKKESFPLTVTSAQKNPTAFYLCASSRFGESGGASGYTFGSGTRLTVV.

The V gene is TRBV25-1, the J gene TRBJ2-3, with TRBD2 matching 11 bases. V shed 5 bases and J 0 bases; nucleotides not matched to a gene: 4. The CDR3 is made up of 16 amino acids. Germline CDR1 reads MGHDK; CDR2 reads SYGVNS. The DNA for the CDR3 is TGTGCCAGCAGTCGACGACTAGCGGGAAGCACAGATACGCAGTATTTT. This translates into CASSRRLAGSTDTQYF. The whole variable domain, filled in from reference TRBV25-1 and TRBJ2-3, reads EADIYQTPRYLVIGTGKKITLECSQTMGHDKMYWYQQDPGMELHLIHYSYGVNSTEKGDLSSESTVSRIRTEHFPLTLESARPSHTSQYLCASSRRLAGSTDTQYFGPGTRLTVL.

V and J are TRBV27 and TRBJ2-7; TRBD2 matches 9 bases. The CDR3 loop spans 18 amino acids. In germline, CDR1 is MNHEY, CDR2 SMNVEV (reference sequence). Unmatched junction bases numbered 11, after V lost 2 bases and J lost 0 bases. CDR3 residues: CASSLGGRLAGISYEQYF. CDR3 coding DNA: TGTGCCAGCAGTTTAGGGGGCCGGCTAGCGGGGATCTCCTACGAGCAGTACTTC.

The rearrangement joins TRBV7-2 to TRBJ1-5; 11 bases align to TRBD1. Trimming cost V 5 bases and J 7 bases; bases outside gene matches: 4. Germline V lookup: CDR1 SGHTA, CDR2 FQGNSA. This CDR3 has 14 amino acids. CDR3 region: CASSGTGGKQPQHF. For the CDR3, the DNA is TGTGCCAGCAGCGGGACAGGGGGAAAGCAGCCCCAGCATTTT.

There are a few counts of this clone. The chain links TRBV29-1 to TRBJ1-5, with TRBD1 identical over 7 bases. The V gene's germline CDR1 is SQVTM and CDR2 ANQGSEA. J gave up 3 bases and V 6 bases, and 5 bases lay outside the gene matches. The CDR3 contains 13 residues. CDR3 in DNA: TGCAGCGTGGGGGGACAGCCCAATCAGCCCCAGCATTTT. Its protein is CSVGGQPNQPQHF.

V gene TRBV4-2 combines with J gene TRBJ1-5; D is possibly TRBD1 (5 bases). Germline V gene data show CDR1 as LGHNA and CDR2 as YNFKEQ. The ends were cut back, 3 bases at V and 6 bases at J, with 6 bases in the middle. This CDR3 spans 12 amino acids. The CDR3 bases are TGTGCCAGCAGCCAGGGGCGTCAGCCCCAGCATTTT. Translating gives CASSQGRQPQHF.